The T cell receptor beta chain under discussion was sequenced for a study of identical twins. Whole-study findings and limits: Among out-of-frame alpha sequences shared by twins, low generation probability occurred in excess. Whereas memory repertoires showed no such difference, abundant cord blood beta clonotypes carried fewer insertions.

Only healthy Caucasians were included as donors. The sample holds a few counts of this clonotype. The antigen is undetermined. A universal primer site was added by template switching, and unique molecular identifiers were carried by the cDNA. Each CDR3 protein gets one entry after TCRdb re-called the 5' RACE reads with MiXCR. The sample contains roughly 240,000 distinct CDR3 sequences, 7.5% of which appear only once. V gave up 4 bases and J gave up 6 bases; unmatched junction bases: 3. Germline V lookup: CDR1 SEHNR, CDR2 FQNEAQ (reference sequence). The CDR3 spans 12 residues. These records were also assigned to another study, of yellow fever vaccine responses in identical twins.

Sample: CD8+ T cells sorted from blood. V and J are TRBV7-9 and TRBJ2-7; TRBD1 aligns across 7 bases. The sequence came from a woman aged 18-29 years in good health. The CDR3 DNA reads as TGTGCCAGCAGCTCCGGACAGGTCGAGCAGTACTTC. Translated, it gives CASSSGQVEQYF.